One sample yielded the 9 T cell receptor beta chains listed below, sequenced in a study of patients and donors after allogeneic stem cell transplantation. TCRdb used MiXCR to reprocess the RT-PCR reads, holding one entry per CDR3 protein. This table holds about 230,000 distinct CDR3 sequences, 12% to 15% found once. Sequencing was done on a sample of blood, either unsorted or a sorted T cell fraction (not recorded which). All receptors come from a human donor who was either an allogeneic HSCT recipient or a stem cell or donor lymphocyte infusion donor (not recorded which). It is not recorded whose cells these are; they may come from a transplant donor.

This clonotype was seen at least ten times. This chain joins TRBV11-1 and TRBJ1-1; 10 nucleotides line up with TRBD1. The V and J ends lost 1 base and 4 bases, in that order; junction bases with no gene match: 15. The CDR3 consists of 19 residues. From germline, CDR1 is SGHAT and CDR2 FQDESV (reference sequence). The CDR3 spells CASSLVGTGVPTFATEAFF. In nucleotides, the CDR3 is TGTGCCAGCAGCTTAGTTGGGACAGGGGTCCCTACCTTCGCCACTGAAGCTTTCTTT. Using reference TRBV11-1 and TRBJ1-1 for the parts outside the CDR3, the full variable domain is EAEVAQSPRYKITEKSQAVAFWCDPISGHATLYWYRQILGQGPELLVQFQDESVVDDSQLPKDRFSAERLKGVDSTLKIQPAELGDSAMYLCASSLVGTGVPTFATEAFFGQGTRLTVV.

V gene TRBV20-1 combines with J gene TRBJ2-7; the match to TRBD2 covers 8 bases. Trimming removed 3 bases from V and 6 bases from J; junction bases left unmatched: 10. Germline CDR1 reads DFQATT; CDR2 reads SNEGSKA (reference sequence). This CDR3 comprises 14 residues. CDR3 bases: TGCAGTGCTAGTGGCGGGGGGCCTACTGGCGAGCAGTACTTC. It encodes CSASGGGPTGEQYF.

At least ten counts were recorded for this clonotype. The DNA of the CDR3 is TGTGCCATCAACCTGGGCAGGGAAAACGAGCAGTACTTC. Translated, it gives CAINLGRENEQYF. This chain links TRBV10-3 with TRBJ2-7; D might be TRBD1 (5 bases). V was shortened by 7 bases and J by 5 bases, with 15 bases between the two germline ends. Germline V gene data show CDR1 as ENHRY and CDR2 as SYGVKD. The CDR3 consists of 13 residues.

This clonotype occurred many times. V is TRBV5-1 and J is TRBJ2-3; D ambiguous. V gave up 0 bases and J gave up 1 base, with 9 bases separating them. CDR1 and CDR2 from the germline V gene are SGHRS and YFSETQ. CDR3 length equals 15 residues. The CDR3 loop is CASSLVGVGTDTQYF. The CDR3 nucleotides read TGCGCCAGCAGCTTGGTTGGAGTTGGCACAGATACGCAGTATTTT.

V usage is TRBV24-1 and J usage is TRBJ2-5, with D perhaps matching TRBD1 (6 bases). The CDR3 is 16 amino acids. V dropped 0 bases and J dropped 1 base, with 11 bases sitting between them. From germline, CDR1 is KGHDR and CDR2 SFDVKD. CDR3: CATSDLPTGFQETQYF. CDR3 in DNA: TGTGCCACCAGTGATTTGCCCACAGGGTTCCAAGAGACCCAGTACTTC.

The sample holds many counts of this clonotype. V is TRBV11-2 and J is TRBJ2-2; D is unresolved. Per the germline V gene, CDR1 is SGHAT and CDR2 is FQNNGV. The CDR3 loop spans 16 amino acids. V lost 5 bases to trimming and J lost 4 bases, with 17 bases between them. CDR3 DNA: TGTGCCAGCAGCCTTAGGCCCGGGTTCGGCACCGGGGAGCTGTTTTTT. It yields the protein CASSLRPGFGTGELFF.

The DNA of the CDR3 is TGTGCCAGCGGACCGACAGGGGTCAATCAGCCCCAGCATTTT. It encodes CASGPTGVNQPQHF. The rearrangement links TRBV27 to TRBJ1-5, with TRBD1 identical over 8 bases. The CDR3 is 14 residues long. Germline V CDR1 and CDR2: MNHEY, SMNVEV (reference sequence). V was clipped by 8 bases and J by 3 bases; unmatched bases: 6.

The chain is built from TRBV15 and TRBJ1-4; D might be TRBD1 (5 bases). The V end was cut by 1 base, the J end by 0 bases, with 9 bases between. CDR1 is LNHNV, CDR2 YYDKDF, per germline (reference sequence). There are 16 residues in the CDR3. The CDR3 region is CATSRGQGATNEKLFF. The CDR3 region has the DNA TGTGCCACCAGCAGAGGCCAGGGCGCAACTAATGAAAAACTGTTTTTT. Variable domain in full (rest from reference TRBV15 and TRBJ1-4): DAMVIQNPRYQVTQFGKPVTLSCSQTLNHNVMYWYQQKSSQAPKLLFHYYDKDFNNEADTPDNFQSRRPNTSFCFLDIRSPGLGDTAMYLCATSRGQGATNEKLFFGSGTQLSVL.

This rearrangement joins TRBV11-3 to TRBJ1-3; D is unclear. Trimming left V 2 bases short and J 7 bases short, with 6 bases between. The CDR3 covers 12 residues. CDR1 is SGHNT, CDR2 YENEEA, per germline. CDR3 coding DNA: TGTGCCAGCAGCTTACACAGCAACACCATATATTTT. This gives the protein CASSLHSNTIYF.